This is a list of T cell receptor beta chains from one sample in a study of blood T cell repertoires in COVID-19. TCRdb keeps only in-frame clones here, not all; method: immunoSEQ multiplex PCR. The repertoire includes about 300,000 clones, roughly 80% of them detected once, and more than 1.1% sits in the top ten. The specimen was peripheral blood. Receptor source: a human donor with COVID-19, enrolled during active disease. The donor label of this sample is uncertain. Both conserved end residues are part of each CDR3. Each record gives: V gene, D gene, J gene, clone size, CDR3 DNA, CDR3 protein. A D gene is named only where the DNA matches it firmly. Only part of the rows carry a size: once, few, many, or a class if the clone is expanded.

TRBV3-1/TRBV3-2	TRBD1	TRBJ2-3	once	TGTGCCAGCAGCCAAGGGACAGGGCCCACAGATACGCAGTATTTT	CASSQGTGPTDTQYF
TRBV19	TRBD1	TRBJ1-2	-	TGTGCCAGTAGTACCAAAACCGGGACAGGGAACGGCTACACCTTC	CASSTKTGTGNGYTF
TRBV29-1	-	TRBJ1-1	few	TGCAGCGCTCTAACGCGGGGGCTGAACACTGAAGCTTTCTTT	CSALTRGLNTEAFF
TRBV19	TRBD1	TRBJ2-5	once	TGTGCCAGTACCCACACCGGGACAGAAGAGACCCAGTACTTC	CASTHTGTEETQYF
TRBV9	-	TRBJ2-2	-	TGTGCCAGCAGCGTAGGGGGCGGGGTGAACACCGGGGAGCTGTTTTTT	CASSVGGGVNTGELFF
TRBV28	TRBD1	TRBJ1-1	-	TGTGCCAGCAGCCTTACAGGGGGCCCACGCTATGAAGCTTTCTTT	CASSLTGGPRYEAFF
TRBV7-3	-	TRBJ1-2	-	TGTGCCAGCAGCTTATATGCCAGGGAAGCCTATGGCTACACCTTC	CASSLYAREAYGYTF
TRBV9	TRBD1	TRBJ1-6	-	TGTGCCAGCAGCGCCCGGGACAGCAGTTCACCCCTCCACTTT	CASSARDSSSPLHF
TRBV28	TRBD1	TRBJ2-7	-	TGTGCCAGCAGACAACAGGGGGGTGGGTACGAGCAGTACTTC	CASRQQGGGYEQYF
TRBV4-1	TRBD1	TRBJ1-2	-	TGCGCCAGCAGCCAAGTGTCGGACAGGGCGGACTTCTATGGCTACACCTTC	CASSQVSDRADFYGYTF
TRBV5-4	-	TRBJ2-7	-	TGTGCCAGCAGCTTGGTTGGCTCCTCCTACGAGCAGTACTTC	CASSLVGSSYEQYF
TRBV15	TRBD1	TRBJ2-3	-	TGTGCCACCAGCCTGGACAGGGGGAGCACAGATACGCAGTATTTT	CATSLDRGSTDTQYF
TRBV6-6	TRBD1	TRBJ2-5	-	TGTGCCAGCAACCCGGACAGGGCGAGGGAGACCCAGTACTTC	CASNPDRARETQYF
TRBV7-7	-	TRBJ2-2	-	TGTGCTAGCAGCTTAGTGGGGAGCGACACCGGGGAGCTGTTTTTT	CASSLVGSDTGELFF
TRBV4-3	-	TRBJ2-1	-	TGCGCCAGCAGCCAAGATTGGAGGGGCTCCTACAATGAGCAGTTCTTC	CASSQDWRGSYNEQFF
TRBV12-3/TRBV12-4	TRBD1	TRBJ1-3	few	TGTGGACAGGGTTCGTCTGGAAACACCATATATTTT	CGQGSSGNTIYF
TRBV9	-	TRBJ2-3	-	TGTGCCAGCAGCGTAGGGGGCGGAAGCACAGATACGCAGTATTTT	CASSVGGGSTDTQYF
TRBV11-2	TRBD1	TRBJ2-6	-	TGTGCCAGCAGCCCGAGGACAGGAGGAACTGGGGCCAACGTCCTGACTTTC	CASSPRTGGTGANVLTF
TRBV4-1	-	TRBJ1-4	-	TGCGCCAGCAGCCAAGATTCAGGGGCTGCTAATGAAAAACTGTTTTTT	CASSQDSGAANEKLFF
TRBV6-5	-	TRBJ2-4	-	TGTGCCAGCAGTCAGGGAAACATTCAGTACTTC	CASSQGNIQYF
TRBV5-3	-	TRBJ1-5	-	TGTGCCAGAAGCTTGCGCCGAGGAAGCAATCAGCCCCAGCATTTT	CARSLRRGSNQPQHF
TRBV5-1	-	TRBJ2-5	-	TGCGCCAGCAGCTTGGCCGTGAGGAATAGCCAAGAGACCCAGTACTTC	CASSLAVRNSQETQYF
TRBV28	-	TRBJ1-5	once	TGTGCCAGCAGTTCCCCCATACAGGGCATTCAGCCCCAGCATTTT	CASSSPIQGIQPQHF
TRBV7-9	-	TRBJ2-5	-	TGTGCCAGCAGCTCAGTTCACAGCCGTAAAGAGACCCAGTACTTC	CASSSVHSRKETQYF
TRBV6-5	-	TRBJ1-2	once	TGTGCCAGCAGCCCGAGTACAGGGTGGGATGGCTACACCTTC	CASSPSTGWDGYTF
TRBV6-1	TRBD2	TRBJ2-1	-	TGTGCCAGCAGTGAAGGGACTAGCTTCTACAATGAGCAGTTCTTC	CASSEGTSFYNEQFF
TRBV12-3/TRBV12-4	-	TRBJ2-1	-	TGTGCCAGCAGTGCAGGACAGTACAATGAGCAGTTCTTC	CASSAGQYNEQFF
TRBV6-6	-	TRBJ1-6	-	TGTGCCGCCTCCCAGGGAGGACGGAATAATTCACCCCTCCACTTT	CAASQGGRNNSPLHF
TRBV6-4	-	TRBJ2-5	once	TGTGCCAGCAGTGCAACCCCGGAGGGGACCCAGTACTTC	CASSATPEGTQYF
TRBV11-3	TRBD1	TRBJ2-2	-	TGTGCCAGCAGCTTAGAACTCCCCGGGACAGGGAGCACCGGGGAGCTGTTTTTT	CASSLELPGTGSTGELFF
TRBV11-2	TRBD2	TRBJ2-2	-	TGTGCCAGCAGCCTAAACTCTGGACTAGCGCCTAGGGAGCTGTTTTTT	CASSLNSGLAPRELFF
TRBV10-3	-	TRBJ1-4	-	TGTGCCATCAGTGTGGACAGCAGTGAAAAACTGTTTTTT	CAISVDSSEKLFF
TRBV2	TRBD2	TRBJ2-1	-	TGTGCCAGCAGTGGGGGCCGCACTAGCGTAATGAATGAGCAGTTCTTC	CASSGGRTSVMNEQFF
TRBV10-3	TRBD2	TRBJ2-2	-	TGTGCCATCAGTGAATCTAGCGGGAAAGGCGGGGAGCTGTTTTTT	CAISESSGKGGELFF
TRBV4-3	-	TRBJ2-7	-	TGCGCCAGCAGCCAAGGGCAGTTCTCCTACGAGCAGTACTTC	CASSQGQFSYEQYF
TRBV5-6	-	TRBJ2-3	-	TGTGCCAGCAGCCCGAACATGGAGCGGAGCACAGATACGCAGTATTTT	CASSPNMERSTDTQYF
TRBV7-2	TRBD2	TRBJ2-7	-	TGTGCCAGCAGCTTGACTAGCGGATCCTACGAGCAGTACTTC	CASSLTSGSYEQYF
TRBV6-5	-	TRBJ2-7	-	TGTGCCAGCACCGCACACCGGACACACGAGCAGTACTTC	CASTAHRTHEQYF
TRBV28	-	TRBJ1-2	-	TGTGCCAGCAGACAGGGAAGCTATGGCTACACCTTC	CASRQGSYGYTF
TRBV19	TRBD1	TRBJ2-6	-	TGTGCCTTCGGGACAGTCTGGGCTGGGGCCAACGTCCTGACTTTC	CAFGTVWAGANVLTF
TRBV7-3	TRBD2	TRBJ2-1	-	TGTGCCAGCAGCCCCGGGGGACTAGCGGGGTACAATGAGCAGTTCTTC	CASSPGGLAGYNEQFF
TRBV30	-	TRBJ2-1	-	TGTGCCTCCCACTCGCGGAGGTACAATGAGCAGTTCTTC	CASHSRRYNEQFF
TRBV7-2	-	TRBJ1-2	-	TGTGCCAGCAGCTTAGTATTCTATGGCTACACCTTC	CASSLVFYGYTF
TRBV6-5	-	TRBJ1-6	once	TGTGCCAGCAGCAGACAGAGCTCCTATAATTCACCCCTCCACTTT	CASSRQSSYNSPLHF
TRBV2	-	TRBJ2-6	-	TGTGCCAGCACCCGCCTGAGCTCTGGGGCCAACGTCCTGACTTTC	CASTRLSSGANVLTF
TRBV2	TRBD1	TRBJ2-7	-	TGTGCCAGCAGGGGACAGGGCTACGAGCAGTACTTC	CASRGQGYEQYF
TRBV6-5	TRBD1	TRBJ1-4	once	TGTGCCACTAACCGGGACAGGGAGGGAAAACTGTTTTTT	CATNRDREGKLFF
TRBV5-1	TRBD2	TRBJ2-2	-	TGCGCCAGCAGCCTCGACCAAGCGGGAGTCAACGGGGAGCTGTTTTTT	CASSLDQAGVNGELFF
TRBV9	-	TRBJ2-3	-	TGTGCCAGCAGCGGGCGGGACACAGATACGCAGTATTTT	CASSGRDTDTQYF
TRBV19	TRBD1	TRBJ1-4	-	TGTGCCAGTAGCCCGTCCGGGACAGGGGGAATGGAAAAACTGTTTTTT	CASSPSGTGGMEKLFF
TRBV3-1/TRBV3-2	-	TRBJ1-6	few	TGTGCCAGCAACCCTTCCAGTACCTATAATTCACCCCTCCACTTT	CASNPSSTYNSPLHF
TRBV2	TRBD1	TRBJ1-2	-	TGTGCCAGCAGTCCTAACCCCAGGGGGACAGGGAGGCGTGATGGCTACACCTTC	CASSPNPRGTGRRDGYTF
TRBV19	TRBD1	TRBJ1-1	-	TGTGCCAGTAGTCGGACAGGGGCGCAGACTGAAGCTTTCTTT	CASSRTGAQTEAFF
TRBV23-1	TRBD2	TRBJ2-2	-	TGCGCCAGCAGTCATCCAGTTCCGGGAGGAATGTTTTTT	CASSHPVPGGMFF
TRBV3-1/TRBV3-2	-	TRBJ2-4	-	TGTGCCAGCAGCCAAGATCCTGCGGGGATCAGAAACATTCAGTACTTC	CASSQDPAGIRNIQYF